Included here is one T cell receptor beta chain sequence, with context. The read falls 3 residues short of the CDR3 end, and the missing part is taken from the germline J gene. The data were taken from a study of T cells in women clearing cervical HPV infection. The junction had 5 bases not matched to a gene; V was cut back by 6 bases and J by 5 bases. Per the germline V gene, CDR1 is LNHDA and CDR2 is SQIVND (reference sequence). The CDR3 covers 14 residues. The data were produced by immunoSEQ multiplex PCR, yet TCRdb's version contains in-frame clones alone and is incomplete. There are tens of thousands of clones in the sample, with about 3.3% held by the top ten.

This clonotype originated in a woman between 18 and 70 years old with a cervical HPV16 infection that either progressed to CIN3+ or cleared (not recorded which). Sequencing used blood buffy coat. The chain uses TRBV19 and TRBJ1-4; 8 bases align to TRBD1. CDR3 DNA (partial): TGTGCCAGTAGAAGACAGGGGCTGAATGAAAAA. Translation: CASRRQGLNEK. The whole CDR3 sequence is CASRRQGLNEKLFF.